One sample yielded the 10 T cell receptor beta chains listed below, sequenced in a study of cytomegalovirus exposure and HLA in healthy donors. The PCR employed 60 Vbeta primers together with 13 Jbeta primers. Produced via immunoSEQ multiplex PCR; TCRdb's table is partial and in-frame only. The data show approximately 210,000 clones, about three quarters seen once. The sequenced material came from PBMCs. The receptors here all came from a male donor in good health and CMV-seronegative.

The CDR3 spells CATSRVRTSGGLPNSEQYF. In DNA, the CDR3 is TGTGCCACCAGCAGAGTACGGACTAGCGGGGGGCTCCCGAACTCAGAGCAGTACTTC. This chain uses TRBV15 with TRBJ2-7; the match to TRBD2 covers 14 bases. Trimming at V came to 1 base and at J to 7 bases, leaving 15 bases not matched to a gene. Germline CDR1 and CDR2: LNHNV and YYDKDF (reference sequence). The CDR3 loop spans 19 amino acids.

The chain recombines TRBV7-2 with TRBJ2-7; weak D call: TRBD1 (5 bases). The V gene's germline CDR1 is SGHTA and CDR2 FQGNSA. Between the trimmed V and J ends, which lost 6 bases and 0 bases, there was a span of 18 bases. CDR3 length: 16 amino acids. Here the CDR3 DNA reads TGTGCCAGCAGTTCACACCTGCAGGGTCTCTCCTACGAGCAGTACTTC. Translation gives CASSSHLQGLSYEQYF.

The V and J genes are TRBV27 and TRBJ2-1; maybe TRBD1 (6 bases). Germline V lookup: CDR1 MNHEY, CDR2 SMNVEV (reference sequence). Trimming cost V 4 bases and J 2 bases, with 15 bases left between them. This CDR3 has 16 amino acids. The CDR3: CASSYIQGSPYNEQFF. The CDR3 DNA follows: TGTGCCAGCAGTTATATACAGGGAAGTCCCTACAATGAGCAGTTCTTC.

J is TRBJ1-2 and V is TRBV4-2; 7 positions agree with TRBD1. The CDR3 loop spans 15 amino acids. V shed 4 bases, J shed 0 bases, and the junction held 5 bases outside the gene matches. Looked up from germline, CDR1 is LGHNA and CDR2 is YNFKEQ. The CDR3 DNA reads as TGTGCCAGCAGCCGACTGGGACAGACTAACTATGGCTACACCTTC. Translation gives CASSRLGQTNYGYTF.

J is TRBJ1-4 and V is TRBV30; TRBD1 is a possible D gene (5 bases). The CDR3 sequence is 13 residues long. Looked up from germline, CDR1 is GTSNPN and CDR2 is SVGIG (reference sequence). V lost 1 base and J lost 5, with 8 bases in between. The CDR3 spells CAWSGDWNEKLFF. In DNA, the CDR3 is TGTGCCTGGAGTGGGGACTGGAATGAAAAACTGTTTTTT.

Comment on this clone: The junction differs from germline at one of its ends, possibly a read error. Additional DNA sequences in this sample encode the identical CDR3. This rearrangement joins TRBV9 to TRBJ1-2; 8 bases are shared with TRBD1. From germline, CDR1 is SGDLS and CDR2 YYNGEE. The CDR3 consists of 13 residues. CDR3 sequence (DNA): TGTGCCAGCAGCGCGGACAGGGTCTATGGCTATACCTTC. Translated, it gives CASSADRVYGYTF.

This chain links TRBV13 with TRBJ2-3; 10 nucleotides match TRBD2. The CDR3 has 16 residues. Germline loops: CDR1 PRHDT, CDR2 FYEKMQ (reference sequence). Trimming removed 5 bases from V and 0 bases from J; junction bases left unmatched: 5. In DNA, the CDR3 is TGTGCCAGCAGCCATAGCGGGGGGACTAGCACAGATACGCAGTATTTT. Translation: CASSHSGGTSTDTQYF.

V and J are TRBV4-1 and TRBJ1-4; D is perhaps TRBD1 (5 bases). Trimming cost V 1 base and J 7 bases, with 16 bases left between them. The CDR3 has 16 residues. Germline V gives CDR1 MGHRA, CDR2 YSYEKL. The CDR3 protein is CASSQAYGQGAEKLFF. CDR3 in DNA: TGCGCCAGCAGCCAAGCCTACGGGCAGGGCGCTGAAAAACTGTTTTTT.

V is TRBV27 and J is TRBJ2-7, with 7 positions matching TRBD2. The V gene end was trimmed by 2 bases and the J gene end by 5 bases; junction bases not matched to a gene: 6. Germline-derived CDR1 and CDR2 are MNHEY and SMNVEV (reference sequence). The CDR3 spans 14 residues. CDR3 DNA: TGTGCCAGCAGTTTAGCGGGAGTGGTGAACGAGCAGTACTTC. Protein product: CASSLAGVVNEQYF.

This clone was seen only a few times. The V gene is TRBV4-1, the J gene TRBJ2-7; 9 bases align to TRBD1. The V and J ends lost 4 bases and 3 bases, in that order; junction bases with no gene match: 7. CDR1 is MGHRA, CDR2 YSYEKL, per germline. The CDR3 runs to 15 residues. The chain's CDR3 is CASSPGLTGGYEQYF. CDR3 DNA sequence: TGCGCCAGCAGCCCGGGCCTGACAGGGGGCTACGAGCAGTACTTC.